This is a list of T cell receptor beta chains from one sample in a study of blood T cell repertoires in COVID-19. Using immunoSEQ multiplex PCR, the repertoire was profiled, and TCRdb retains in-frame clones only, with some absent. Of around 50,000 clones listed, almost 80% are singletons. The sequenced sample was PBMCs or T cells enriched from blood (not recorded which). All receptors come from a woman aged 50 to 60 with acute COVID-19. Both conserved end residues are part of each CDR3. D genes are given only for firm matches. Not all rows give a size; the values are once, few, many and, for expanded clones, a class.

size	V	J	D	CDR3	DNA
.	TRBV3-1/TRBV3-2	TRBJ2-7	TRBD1	CASSLGQGKGNEQYF	TGTGCCAGCAGCCTCGGACAGGGGAAAGGCAACGAGCAGTACTTC
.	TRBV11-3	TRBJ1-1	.	CASSFTGSNTEAFF	TGTGCCAGCAGCTTTACAGGGTCCAACACTGAAGCTTTCTTT
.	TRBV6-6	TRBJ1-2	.	CASSQSGGGYTF	TGTGCCAGCAGCCAAAGCGGAGGGGGCTACACCTTC
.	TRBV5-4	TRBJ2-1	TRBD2	CASSSTSGGANEQFF	TGTGCCAGCAGCTCCACTAGCGGGGGGGCCAATGAGCAGTTCTTC
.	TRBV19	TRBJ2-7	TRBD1	CACSEATGGSYEQYF	TGTGCCTGCTCGGAAGCGACAGGGGGGTCCTACGAGCAGTACTTC
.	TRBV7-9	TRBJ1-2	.	CASATGSNVVGGYTF	TGTGCCAGCGCTACAGGGTCGAATGTTGTGGGTGGCTACACCTTC
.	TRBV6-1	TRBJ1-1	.	CASSEKKDSLRWTEAFF	TGTGCCAGCAGTGAAAAGAAGGACTCACTCAGGTGGACTGAAGCTTTCTTT
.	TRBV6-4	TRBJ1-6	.	CASSPDGRGNSPLHF	TGTGCCAGCAGTCCCGACGGGCGGGGTAATTCACCCCTCCACTTT
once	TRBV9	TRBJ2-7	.	CASSAIAGEQYF	TGTGCCAGCAGCGCTATCGCAGGGGAGCAGTACTTC
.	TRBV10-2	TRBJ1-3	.	CASSDEGSGNTIYF	TGCGCCAGCAGTGATGAGGGATCTGGAAACACCATATATTTT
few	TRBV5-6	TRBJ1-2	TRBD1	CASSSGQGLGYTF	TGTGCCAGCAGCTCTGGACAGGGGCTAGGCTACACCTTC
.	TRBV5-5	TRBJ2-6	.	CASTPGLSRANVLTF	TGTGCCAGCACCCCCGGACTTTCTCGGGCCAACGTCCTGACTTTC
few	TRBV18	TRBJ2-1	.	CASSPPGGGIYNEQFF	TGTGCCAGCTCACCACCGGGCGGGGGCATTTACAATGAGCAGTTCTTC
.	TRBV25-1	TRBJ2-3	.	CASSEPSRGAEDTQYF	TGTGCCAGCAGTGAACCCAGTCGGGGGGCCGAAGATACGCAGTATTTT
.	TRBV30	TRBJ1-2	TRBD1	CAGTATGGRGYTF	TGTGCCGGCACAGCGACAGGGGGCCGGGGCTACACCTTC
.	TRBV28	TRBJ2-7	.	CASSPGTSYEQYF	TGTGCCAGCAGCCCCGGGACAAGTTACGAGCAGTACTTC
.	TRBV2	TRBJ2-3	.	CTSSDWAGSTDTQYF	TGTACCAGCAGTGATTGGGCGGGATCCACAGATACGCAGTATTTT
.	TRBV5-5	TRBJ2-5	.	CASSLAAETQYF	TGTGCCAGCAGCTTGGCCGCGGAGACCCAGTACTTC
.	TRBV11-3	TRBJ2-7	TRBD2	CASSPRTSGSGEQYF	TGTGCCAGCAGCCCCCGGACTAGCGGGTCGGGGGAGCAGTACTTC
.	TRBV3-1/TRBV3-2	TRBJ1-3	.	CASSQDQGSHGNTIYF	TGTGCCAGCAGCCAAGATCAGGGTTCGCATGGAAACACCATATATTTT
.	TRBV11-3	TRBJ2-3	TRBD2	CAKPGTSGRYTDTQYF	TGTGCCAAGCCTGGGACTAGCGGGAGGTACACAGATACGCAGTATTTT
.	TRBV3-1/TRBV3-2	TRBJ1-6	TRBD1	CASSRTGARAHNSPLHF	TGTGCCAGCAGCCGTACAGGGGCACGGGCCCACAATTCACCCCTCCACTTT
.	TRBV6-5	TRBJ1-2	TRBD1	CASSTGGSNYGYTF	TGTGCCAGCAGTACAGGGGGCTCTAACTATGGCTACACCTTC
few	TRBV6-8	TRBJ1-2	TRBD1	CASSRPYRGSFSGYTF	TGTGCCAGCAGTCGACCATACAGGGGAAGTTTTTCTGGCTACACCTTC
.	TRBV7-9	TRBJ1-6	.	CASSLSGSPLHF	TGTGCCAGCAGCTTATCCGGTTCACCCCTCCACTTT
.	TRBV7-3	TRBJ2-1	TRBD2	CASSSTSVSSYNEQFF	TGTGCCAGCAGCTCTACTAGCGTCTCCTCCTACAATGAGCAGTTCTTC
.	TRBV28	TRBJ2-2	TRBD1	CASSEDRANTGELFF	TGTGCCAGCAGTGAAGACAGGGCGAACACCGGGGAGCTGTTTTTT
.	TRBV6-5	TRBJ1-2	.	CASSRQTGSNYGYTF	TGTGCCAGCTCCCGACAAACAGGATCTAACTATGGCTACACCTTC
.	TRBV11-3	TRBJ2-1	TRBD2	CASSLRSGDYTEQFF	TGTGCCAGCAGCTTAAGGAGCGGGGACTACACTGAGCAGTTCTTC
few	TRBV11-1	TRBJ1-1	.	CASSFDSHRRTEAFF	TGTGCCAGCAGCTTCGACAGTCACAGGCGCACTGAAGCTTTCTTT
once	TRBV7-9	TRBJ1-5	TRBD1	CASSREGANQPQHF	TGTGCCAGCAGCCGAGAGGGGGCCAATCAGCCCCAGCATTTT
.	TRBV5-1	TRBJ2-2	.	CASTIAPHRQGILGELFF	TGCGCCAGCACCATTGCCCCGCACAGGCAGGGTATTCTCGGGGAGCTGTTTTTT
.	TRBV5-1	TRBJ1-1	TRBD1	CASSLTAGGNTEAFF	TGCGCCAGCAGCTTAACCGCAGGGGGGAACACTGAAGCTTTCTTT
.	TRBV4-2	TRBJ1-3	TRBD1	CASSQQGAGNTIYF	TGTGCCAGCAGCCAACAGGGGGCTGGAAACACCATATATTTT
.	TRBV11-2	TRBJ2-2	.	CASSLDPLAVVGELFF	TGTGCCAGCAGCTTAGATCCCCTAGCCGTGGTCGGGGAGCTGTTTTTT
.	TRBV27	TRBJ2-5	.	CASSFSGGRETQYF	TGTGCCAGCAGTTTCTCCGGGGGGCGAGAGACCCAGTACTTC
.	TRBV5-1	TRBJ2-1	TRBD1	CASSLDGQAIYNEQFF	TGCGCCAGCAGCTTGGATGGACAGGCGATCTACAATGAGCAGTTCTTC
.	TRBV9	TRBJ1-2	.	CASSGGAEAYGYTF	TGTGCCAGCAGCGGCGGGGCCGAGGCCTATGGCTACACCTTC
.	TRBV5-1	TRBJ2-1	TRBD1	CASSPGTGDNEQFF	TGCGCCAGCAGCCCCGGGACAGGCGACAATGAGCAGTTCTTC
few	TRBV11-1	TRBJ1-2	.	CASSFSQGNGYTF	TGTGCCAGCAGCTTCTCCCAGGGCAATGGCTACACCTTC
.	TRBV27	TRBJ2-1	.	CASRTYRAQRNEQFF	TGTGCCAGCAGGACCTACAGGGCCCAGAGGAATGAGCAGTTCTTC
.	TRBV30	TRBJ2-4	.	CAWSVGRSAKNIQYF	TGTGCCTGGAGTGTTGGTCGGTCAGCCAAAAACATTCAGTACTTC
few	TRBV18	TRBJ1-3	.	CASSPVGPEGAPGNTIYF	TGTGCCAGCTCACCAGTTGGGCCGGAGGGAGCGCCTGGAAACACCATATATTTT
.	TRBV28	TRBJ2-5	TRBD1	CASSRGTGKKTQYF	TGTGCCAGCAGCCGAGGGACAGGGAAGAAGACCCAGTACTTC
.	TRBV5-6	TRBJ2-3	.	CASSLGASGDTQYF	TGTGCCAGCAGCTTGGGGGCATCTGGGGATACGCAGTATTTT
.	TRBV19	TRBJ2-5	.	CASSRRNQETQYF	TGTGCCAGTAGTAGGAGAAACCAAGAGACCCAGTACTTC
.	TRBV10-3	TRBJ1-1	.	CAISESLVHDTEAFF	TGTGCCATCAGTGAGTCCTTGGTACACGATACTGAAGCTTTCTTT
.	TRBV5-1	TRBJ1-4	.	CASSLMGAGGEKLFF	TGCGCCAGCAGCTTGATGGGCGCCGGAGGAGAAAAACTGTTTTTT
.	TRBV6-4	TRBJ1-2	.	CASSESGTYGYTF	TGTGCCAGCAGTGAATCAGGGACATATGGCTACACCTTC
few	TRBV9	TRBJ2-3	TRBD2	CASSVVGSGGKLTSTDTQYF	TGTGCCAGCAGCGTCGTGGGGAGCGGGGGGAAACTGACTAGCACAGATACGCAGTATTTT
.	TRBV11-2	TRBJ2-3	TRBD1	CASSRGTGSTDTQYF	TGTGCCAGCAGCCGCGGGACAGGATCCACAGATACGCAGTATTTT
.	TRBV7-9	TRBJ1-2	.	CASSPPSRYGYTF	TGTGCCAGCAGCCCCCCCTCGAGGTATGGCTACACCTTC
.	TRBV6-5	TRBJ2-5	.	CASKGGKETQYF	TGTGCCAGCAAAGGCGGGAAAGAGACCCAGTACTTC
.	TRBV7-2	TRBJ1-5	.	CASSLQGWADQPQHF	TGTGCCAGCAGCTTACAGGGATGGGCCGATCAGCCCCAGCATTTT
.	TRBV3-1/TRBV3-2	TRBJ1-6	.	CASNNGVGGSRSPLHF	TGTGCCAGCAACAATGGGGTTGGGGGGTCGAGATCACCCCTCCACTTT
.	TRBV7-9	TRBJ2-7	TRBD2	CASSLGVSGGDYEQYF	TGTGCCAGCAGCTTAGGGGTTAGCGGGGGGGACTACGAGCAGTACTTC
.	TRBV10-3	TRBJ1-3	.	CAAETVNTIYF	TGTGCCGCCGAGACAGTAAACACCATATATTTT
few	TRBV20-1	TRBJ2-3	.	CSAVLLDTQYF	TGCAGTGCGGTTCTACTGGATACGCAGTATTTT